This TCR beta chain emerged from a study of blood T cells in healthy people across ages. Regarding the study as a whole: Naive and antigen-experienced cells could not be conclusively compared, given unsorted PBMCs. Compared with aged donors, long-lived donors showed fewer expanded clones, suggesting selection.

Every sample yielded at least 6.5 million isolated PBMCs. Worth noting for this clonotype: The antigen remains unidentified.

Germline V gives CDR1 SGHTA, CDR2 FQGTGA. This CDR3 comprises 15 residues. V was clipped by 6 bases and J by 0 bases, with 11 bases between them. Next came a second PCR, run for about 6 to 12 cycles, which used a sample-barcoded 5' primer along with a J-beta primer mix. A tag from a template-switch adaptor with 12 random nucleotides marked each cDNA molecule. MiXCR, run by TCRdb on the 5' RACE reads, gives a single entry per CDR3 protein. The profile shows some 1.4 million distinct CDR3 sequences, around 42% of them singletons. The sequence derives from a woman in her late teens or twenties in good health. The specimen sequenced was blood. V is TRBV7-3 and J is TRBJ2-2; D is perhaps TRBD2 (7 bases). The CDR3 loop is CASRPGGSNTGELFF. As DNA, the CDR3 is TGTGCCAGCAGGCCGGGGGGCTCGAACACCGGGGAGCTGTTTTTT.